This T cell receptor beta chain was sequenced in a study of cytomegalovirus exposure and HLA in healthy donors. Whole-study results and caveats: Presence/absence analyses treated sequencing depth as roughly uniform across donors. A later analysis, which compared TCR beta chains of equal frequency, found the HLA-associated ones more clonally expanded.

About this clone itself: Its antigen is still unknown.

The V gene's germline CDR1 is SGHTS and CDR2 YDEGEE. Trimming cost V 4 bases and J 1 base, with 9 bases left between them. CDR3 size: 14 residues. PCR involved 60 Vbeta and 13 Jbeta primers. The assay was immunoSEQ multiplex PCR, and TCRdb's table has in-frame clones only and misses some. The data contain more than 80,000 clones, around three fifths of them singletons. The specimen sequenced was PBMCs. The chain combines TRBV5-8 with TRBJ1-5; D perhaps matches TRBD1 (6 bases). The receptor was isolated from a woman aged 40-49 years in good health and CMV-seropositive. For the CDR3, the DNA is TGTGCCAGCAGCCTAGACAGGAGCAATCAGCCCCAGCATTTT. This codes for CASSLDRSNQPQHF.